A selection of T cell receptor beta chains follows, all from one sample in a study of HIV-infected patients and healthy controls. TCRdb re-called the 5' RACE reads through MiXCR, storing one row per CDR3 protein. Here the sample spans roughly 70,000 distinct CDR3 sequences, around 17% being singletons. The sequenced sample consisted of CD4+ T cells from blood. Receptor source: a human donor in good health. The conserved cysteine and the conserved F or W are not part of the CDR3 here. The order of the fields is V gene, CDR3 protein.

V: TRBV5-1
CDR3: ASSLGPGQGGGPSPLH

V: TRBV5-5
CDR3: ASSLVAGNQETQY

V: TRBV9
CDR3: ASSAAPNAGGYT

V: TRBV2
CDR3: ASRPAGGKSYNEQF

V: TRBV6-2/TRBV6-3
CDR3: ASSSTAPSYEQY

V: TRBV7-9
CDR3: ASSRGLAGERETQY

V: TRBV20-1
CDR3: SAPKASADTQY

V: TRBV2
CDR3: ASSEEYNSGNTIY

V: TRBV5-1
CDR3: ASSEQATNEKLF

V: TRBV18
CDR3: ASSPGEMATEAF

V: TRBV12-3/TRBV12-4
CDR3: ASSFWGLNYEQY

V: TRBV18
CDR3: ASSPGQADGYT

V: TRBV5-1
CDR3: ASSLAVRLDTQY

V: TRBV7-2
CDR3: ASSLGDRVNQPQH

V: TRBV6-6
CDR3: ASTKEAEAF

V: TRBV30
CDR3: AWSVSEQGMAF

V: TRBV7-9
CDR3: GSMAEKAYGYT

V: TRBV6-2/TRBV6-3
CDR3: ASSLARSSYNEQF

V: TRBV7-2
CDR3: ASSLMSGARTDTQY

V: TRBV29-1
CDR3: SVSTSGNYNEQF

V: TRBV15
CDR3: ATSRDSSYNSPLH

V: TRBV27
CDR3: ASSSGDRNTIY

V: TRBV11-3
CDR3: ASSPDRGRTGELF

V: TRBV10-3
CDR3: AISGRGPQY

V: TRBV19
CDR3: ASSIRGRSNEQF

V: TRBV29-1
CDR3: SAEPVGTGVYNEQF

V: TRBV5-1
CDR3: ASSFANSDRGGTQY

V: TRBV21-1
CDR3: ASSTRDSTQETQY

V: TRBV5-1
CDR3: ASSLTGRREKLF

V: TRBV20-1
CDR3: SASGGGRTYEQY

V: TRBV5-1
CDR3: ASSPPWGLEGYEQY

V: TRBV7-2
CDR3: ASSLSLKSGGEQF

V: TRBV2
CDR3: ASSKDRADQPQH

V: TRBV6-5
CDR3: ASSPSRASYNEQF

V: TRBV20-1
CDR3: SARQRGGTDTQY

V: TRBV7-9
CDR3: ASEGPSQETQY

V: TRBV7-9
CDR3: ASSPAEGGTTNEKLF

V: TRBV4-3
CDR3: ASSQDRQVPAGTEAF

V: TRBV12-3/TRBV12-4
CDR3: ASRAEKRSYNEQF

V: TRBV5-1
CDR3: ASGGGADEQY

V: TRBV5-1
CDR3: ASSLVSGTYNEQF

V: TRBV7-8
CDR3: ASSLSTGNYNEQF

V: TRBV28
CDR3: ASSSGGVHEQY

V: TRBV4-2
CDR3: ASSLGAGSYNEQF

V: TRBV6-1
CDR3: ASSEMGRWGGSPLH

V: TRBV28
CDR3: ASSLTSQSGIETYEQY

V: TRBV6-6
CDR3: ASRPTANYGYT

V: TRBV7-2
CDR3: ASSLTPGRVFSNQPQH